Detailed here is one T cell receptor beta chain. This sample was taken from a study of post-analysis software for immune sequencing data. The library was made from cDNA and included unique molecular identifiers. T cells numbering 1 to 10 million yielded cDNA molecules that totaled roughly 500,000. One entry per CDR3 protein, called by TCRdb with MiXCR from the PCR reads. The table lists a few hundred thousand distinct CDR3 sequences, 30% to 45% of them singletons, with under 9% in the top ten. The sequencing sample was made of blood. This clonotype was sampled from a girl aged 2 to 10 with multiple sclerosis.

CDR3 residues: CASSLVGTSGFYNEQFF. CDR3 DNA sequence: TGCGCCAGCAGCTTGGTTGGGACTAGCGGATTTTACAATGAGCAGTTCTTC. This chain connects TRBV5-1 to TRBJ2-1, with TRBD2 matching 11 bases. From germline, CDR1 is SGHRS and CDR2 YFSETQ. Trimming cost V 0 bases and J 4 bases; bases outside gene matches: 6. The CDR3 contains 17 residues.